A single sample is the source of the 27 T cell receptor beta chains below, sequenced in a study of cytomegalovirus exposure and HLA in healthy donors. Amplification used 60 Vbeta primers and 13 Jbeta primers. The protocol was immunoSEQ multiplex PCR, while the TCRdb copy is restricted to in-frame clones and leaves out a portion. The sample's table shows over 120,000 clones. The sequencing input was PBMCs. These receptors came from a male donor in good health and CMV-seronegative.

The chain recombines TRBV27 with TRBJ2-5; a possible D gene is TRBD1 (6 bases). This CDR3 has 14 residues. Between the trimmed V and J ends, which lost 5 bases and 7 bases, there was a span of 17 bases. Germline V gives CDR1 MNHEY, CDR2 SMNVEV (reference sequence). CDR3 residues: CASSPDRSRGTQYF. The CDR3 DNA is TGTGCCAGCAGTCCCGACAGGTCCCGGGGGACCCAGTACTTC.

The CDR3 DNA is TGCGCCAGCATTGACAGTTTATCTACCGGGGAGCTGTTTTTT. Protein product: CASIDSLSTGELFF. The chain joins TRBV10-2 to TRBJ2-2; weak D call: TRBD1 (5 bases). The CDR3 runs 14 residues. Germline V gene sequence: CDR1 WSHSY, CDR2 SAAADI. Trimming cost V 7 bases and J 5 bases, with 14 bases left between them.

This chain joins TRBV30 and TRBJ2-3, with TRBD2 as a possible D gene (5 bases). The CDR3 spans 14 residues. The ends were cut back, 0 bases at V and 2 bases at J, with 9 bases in the middle. Germline V lookup: CDR1 GTSNPN, CDR2 SVGIG (reference sequence). CDR3 in amino acids: CAWSVVALTDTQYF. DNA of the CDR3: TGTGCCTGGAGTGTCGTAGCGCTCACAGATACGCAGTATTTT.

As concerns this clone: Germline is not matched at one junction end, which may reflect a read error. The chain has TRBV5-6 and TRBJ1-3; no clear D gene. The V gene's germline CDR1 is SGHDT and CDR2 YYEEEE. This CDR3 comprises 16 residues. Here the CDR3 DNA reads TGTGCCAGCACCTTGGTGGCCGGCGGATCCGGAAACACCATATATTTT. Its protein product is CASTLVAGGSGNTIYF.

The chain joins TRBV30 to TRBJ1-2, with D possibly matching TRBD1 (5 bases). CDR1 is GTSNPN, CDR2 SVGIG, per germline (reference sequence). Trimming pared 1 base from V and 5 bases from J, leaving 14 bases between. The CDR3 is 14 amino acids. CDR3: CAWSALERGYGYTF. CDR3 coding DNA: TGTGCCTGGAGTGCCCTCGAAAGGGGTTATGGCTACACCTTC.

The CDR3 reads CASSLGRGLETQYF. The CDR3 nucleotides are TGTGCCAGCAGCTTAGGACGGGGTCTAGAGACCCAGTACTTC. The V gene is TRBV7-2, the J gene TRBJ2-5, with TRBD2 as a possible D gene (5 bases). The CDR3 runs to 14 residues. V was cut by 1 base and J by 4 bases, with 10 bases left in between. Germline assignment: CDR1 SGHTA and CDR2 FQGNSA.

The V gene is TRBV2, the J gene TRBJ1-1; tentative D call: TRBD1 (5 bases). Trimming left V 1 base short and J 0 bases short, with 15 bases between. CDR1 and CDR2 (germline): SNHLY, FYNNEI. This CDR3 comprises 17 residues. CDR3 loop: CASSEDLAGQVNTEAFF. In DNA, the CDR3 is TGTGCCAGCAGTGAAGACTTGGCAGGGCAGGTGAACACTGAAGCTTTCTTT.

The chain links TRBV11-1 to TRBJ1-1; D not certain. The CDR3 consists of 16 residues. CDR1 is SGHAT, CDR2 FQDESV, per germline (reference sequence). Trimming left V 5 bases short and J 1 base short, with 17 bases between. Written as DNA, the CDR3 is TGTGCCAGCAGCCTTGAATACTCGGGAAAGAACACTGAAGCTTTCTTT. The encoded protein is CASSLEYSGKNTEAFF.

The chain couples TRBV18 to TRBJ1-1; D is perhaps TRBD1 (6 bases). Trimming removed 4 bases from V and 5 bases from J, with 8 bases in between. This CDR3 region has 12 residues. CDR1 and CDR2 from the germline V gene are KGHSH and LQKENI. For the CDR3, the DNA is TGTGCCAGCTCACTGGGACAAACTGAAGCTTTCTTT. Residues: CASSLGQTEAFF.

The rearrangement joins TRBV5-6 to TRBJ2-3; no definite D call. Trimming took 6 bases from V and 0 from J, leaving 14 bases between them. This CDR3 contains 15 residues. In germline, CDR1 is SGHDT, CDR2 YYEEEE. This CDR3 reads CASIRAPTSTDTQYF. As DNA, the CDR3 is TGTGCCAGCATCAGAGCGCCCACTAGCACAGATACGCAGTATTTT.

The V gene is TRBV7-2, the J gene TRBJ1-4, with TRBD1 as a possible D gene (5 bases). The germline V gene encodes CDR1 SGHTA and CDR2 FQGNSA. The CDR3 sequence is 15 residues long. V was cut by 6 bases and J by 3 bases, with 14 bases left in between. This CDR3 is CASSFSGRANEKLFF. In DNA form, the CDR3 reads TGTGCCAGCAGTTTCTCAGGGAGGGCTAATGAAAAACTGTTTTTT.

The rearrangement links TRBV15 to TRBJ2-3, with 9 bases matching TRBD2. The germline V gene encodes CDR1 LNHNV and CDR2 YYDKDF (reference sequence). This CDR3 contains 17 residues. V was pared by 0 bases and J by 1 base, with 5 bases of the junction left unmatched. CDR3 nucleotide sequence: TGTGCCACCAGCAGAGACAGAGCGGGGGGCGGCACAGATACGCAGTATTTT. This sequence encodes CATSRDRAGGGTDTQYF.

J is TRBJ2-5 and V is TRBV25-1; possible D gene TRBD1, 5 bases. CDR1 and CDR2 (germline): MGHDK, SYGVNS. This CDR3 has 13 amino acids. Trimming left V 2 bases short and J 2 bases short, with 6 bases between. As DNA, the CDR3 is TGTGCCAGCAGTGAAAGGGGACAAGAGACCCAGTACTTC. Its protein is CASSERGQETQYF.

The J gene is TRBJ1-1, the V gene TRBV10-3; D is perhaps TRBD1 (6 bases). V lost 2 bases and J 4 bases, leaving 23 bases between the germline ends. This CDR3 contains 18 residues. Germline V gives CDR1 ENHRY, CDR2 SYGVKD. The DNA of the CDR3 is TGTGCCATCAGTGAGACTGGCGGGCAGGGGAGTTTTCCCACTGAAGCTTTCTTT. It specifies CAISETGGQGSFPTEAFF.

The chain has TRBV4-2 and TRBJ2-7, with TRBD1 matching over 8 bases. Germline loops: CDR1 LGHNA, CDR2 YNFKEQ. V trimming: 6 bases; J trimming: 1 base; junction bases outside the gene matches: 5. This CDR3 has 14 amino acids. The CDR3 region has the DNA TGTGCCAGCAGACAAACAGGGGGTTCCTACGAGCAGTACTTC. It is translated as CASRQTGGSYEQYF.

The chain combines TRBV30 with TRBJ1-4; D ambiguous. V dropped 0 bases and J dropped 0 bases, with 11 bases sitting between them. The germline CDR1 and CDR2 sequences are GTSNPN and SVGIG (reference sequence). The length of the CDR3 is 16 residues. CDR3 DNA: TGTGCCTGGAGTGTGTCCCCCGGGGCAACTAATGAAAAACTGTTTTTT. Translation gives CAWSVSPGATNEKLFF.

The V and J genes are TRBV4-3 and TRBJ1-2, with a weak D call TRBD1 (6 bases). V lost 3 bases and J 5 bases, leaving 19 bases between the germline ends. The CDR3 length is 16 residues. Per germline, CDR1 LGHNA and CDR2 YSLEER. In nucleotides, the CDR3 is TGCGCCAGCAGCCAGGAAGAGGGACATCACGGATATGGCTACACCTTC. It translates to CASSQEEGHHGYGYTF.

The chain couples TRBV6-1 to TRBJ2-1, with 9 nucleotides matching TRBD2. V was clipped by 3 bases and J by 5 bases; unmatched bases: 8. This CDR3 comprises 16 residues. CDR1 is MNHNS, CDR2 SASEGT, per germline. This CDR3 reads CASSDTEASGNNEQFF. The CDR3 DNA follows: TGTGCCAGCAGTGATACAGAGGCTAGCGGGAACAATGAGCAGTTCTTC.

V is TRBV7-9 and J is TRBJ1-2, with a weak D call TRBD1 (5 bases). The CDR3 length is 15 residues. Trimming pared 0 bases from V and 4 bases from J, leaving 12 bases between. Germline V CDR1 and CDR2: SEHNR, FQNEAQ (reference sequence). The CDR3 protein is CASSLAQGSSYGYTF. The CDR3, as DNA: TGTGCCAGCAGCTTAGCGCAGGGCAGCAGCTATGGCTACACCTTC.

The chain has TRBV9 and TRBJ1-1; 8 bases agree with TRBD1. Per the germline V gene, CDR1 is SGDLS and CDR2 is YYNGEE. The CDR3 runs to 12 residues. V lost 2 bases to trimming and J lost 8 bases; unmatched junction nucleotides: 2. The CDR3 sequence: CASSVTGGEAFF. In nucleotides, the CDR3 is TGTGCCAGCAGCGTTACAGGGGGAGAAGCTTTCTTT. Drawing the rest from reference TRBV9 and TRBJ1-1, the complete variable domain is DSGVTQTPKHLITATGQRVTLRCSPRSGDLSVYWYQQSLDQGLQFLIQYYNGEERAKGNILERFSAQQFPDLHSELNLSSLELGDSALYFCASSVTGGEAFFGQGTRLTVV.

The DNA for the CDR3 is TGTGCCAGCAGCTTTATGGTGGAGGCCAAAAACATTCAGTACTTC. Protein product: CASSFMVEAKNIQYF. The V and J genes are TRBV5-6 and TRBJ2-4; no reliable D call. Trimming took 2 bases from V and 1 from J, leaving 10 bases between them. This CDR3 contains 15 residues. CDR1 SGHDT and CDR2 YYEEEE come from the germline V gene.

V gene TRBV7-8 combines with J gene TRBJ2-3; TRBD2 is a possible D gene (5 bases). Trimming cost V 2 bases and J 9 bases, with 15 bases left between them. Germline CDR1 and CDR2: SGHVS and FQNEAQ. The CDR3 covers 14 residues. The CDR3: CASSLTRTLQTQYF. CDR3 DNA sequence: TGTGCCAGCAGCTTAACGCGGACTCTTCAAACGCAGTATTTT.

The rearrangement joins TRBV4-3 to TRBJ2-3, with 16 bases lining up with TRBD2. With V trimmed by 0 bases and J by 15 bases, 3 bases remained unmatched. The CDR3 loop spans 14 amino acids. CDR1 is LGHNA and CDR2 is YSLEER in the germline V gene. CDR3: CASSQEGTSGGAYF. CDR3 in DNA: TGCGCCAGCAGCCAAGAAGGGACTAGCGGGGGGGCCTATTTT.

This chain links TRBV28 with TRBJ1-2, with TRBD1 matching 7 bases. Looked up from germline, CDR1 is MDHEN and CDR2 is SYDVKM. The CDR3 length is 14 residues. V was pared by 7 bases and J by 5 bases, with 10 bases of the junction left unmatched. DNA of the CDR3: TGTGCCAGCAAAGGCGGGACAGCAGATTATGGCTACACCTTC. It translates to CASKGGTADYGYTF.

The chain carries TRBV27 and TRBJ2-7; 8 positions agree with TRBD2. Looked up from germline, CDR1 is MNHEY and CDR2 is SMNVEV (reference sequence). Trimming took 4 bases from V and 7 from J; bases not matched to a gene: 6. This CDR3 spans 13 amino acids. The CDR3 spells CASSSGGTREQYF. The DNA for the CDR3 is TGTGCCAGCAGTTCGGGGGGGACAAGGGAGCAGTACTTC.

The chain couples TRBV7-9 to TRBJ1-1, with 11 bases fitting TRBD1. Germline V gene data show CDR1 as SEHNR and CDR2 as FQNEAQ (reference sequence). After removal of 5 bases from V and 3 bases from J, the junction contained 5 bases not matched to a gene. The CDR3 length is 15 residues. CDR3 loop: CASSRDRGFHTEAFF. CDR3 in DNA: TGTGCCAGCAGCCGGGACAGGGGGTTTCACACTGAAGCTTTCTTT.

The chain recombines TRBV11-2 with TRBJ2-7, with D unresolved. Deletions cut 5 bases from V and 4 bases from J, with 9 bases between. The CDR3 length is 12 residues. Germline assignment: CDR1 SGHAT and CDR2 FQNNGV. The CDR3 region has the DNA TGTGCCAGCAGCAACCGGAGATACGAGCAGTACTTC. It yields the protein CASSNRRYEQYF.